The rows below give T cell receptor beta chains drawn from one sample of a study of T cells in localized non-small cell lung cancer. This table comes from immunoSEQ multiplex PCR, and its TCRdb copy is limited to in-frame clones, with some not included. The profile covers tens of thousands of clones, with roughly 84% appearing a single time and 1.3% taken by the ten largest. This specimen was peripheral blood, taken before any cancer treatment. Receptors were obtained from a female donor of 60 years or more with stage I lung adenocarcinoma. The CDR3 runs from the conserved cysteine through the conserved F or W. Each record gives: V gene, D gene, J gene, clone size, CDR3 DNA, CDR3 protein. The D gene is left open where the match is weak. Size is omitted from some rows. Given values are once, few, many or a class for expanded clones.

TRBV7-8	TRBD2	TRBJ2-1	-	TGTGCCAGCAGCTCCGGACTAGCGGGAGTCCTTAATGAGCAGTTCTTC	CASSSGLAGVLNEQFF
TRBV7-7	-	TRBJ2-5	-	TGTGCCAGCAGCCGAGACACGCAAGAGACCCAGTACTTC	CASSRDTQETQYF
TRBV20-1	-	TRBJ2-3	few	TGCAGTGCGCAGCTAACAGATACGCAGTATTTT	CSAQLTDTQYF
TRBV9	TRBD1	TRBJ2-7	few	TGTGCCAGCAGCCCTCGACAGGGTGCGGGCTACGAGCAGTACTTC	CASSPRQGAGYEQYF
TRBV28	-	TRBJ2-7	-	TGTGCCAGTCACTCCGGGACGGAGACCTACGAGCAGTACTTC	CASHSGTETYEQYF
TRBV19	-	TRBJ2-3	few	TGTGCCAGTAGTATAGACCCAGGGTCAGATACGCAGTATTTT	CASSIDPGSDTQYF
TRBV10-1	-	TRBJ1-5	-	TGCGCCAGCAGTGAAGGTCAACATCAGCCCCAGCATTTT	CASSEGQHQPQHF
TRBV27	-	TRBJ1-1	-	TGTGCCAGCAGTTTAGGTCGGTTGAACACTGAAGCTTTCTTT	CASSLGRLNTEAFF
TRBV19	-	TRBJ1-4	-	TGTGCCAGTAGTATAGAGGGCAGCGAAAAACTGTTTTTT	CASSIEGSEKLFF
TRBV10-2	TRBD1	TRBJ1-2	-	TGCGCCAGCAGTGAGTCGAGCAGGGGGCAGATTTATGGCTACACCTTC	CASSESSRGQIYGYTF
TRBV9	TRBD2	TRBJ2-2	-	TGTGCCAGCAGCGTAGACGAGGGAGGGAGATTAAACACCGGGGAGCTGTTTTTT	CASSVDEGGRLNTGELFF
TRBV27	TRBD2	TRBJ2-2	-	TGTGCCAGCAGTCCATTAGCGGGAGGGCCCACCGGGGAGCTGTTTTTT	CASSPLAGGPTGELFF
TRBV18	-	TRBJ2-3	-	TGTGCCAGCTCACTCGACTTCAGAGATACGCAGTATTTT	CASSLDFRDTQYF
TRBV4-3	TRBD1	TRBJ2-7	-	TGCGCCAGCAGCTACTCTGGGACAGGGGAGTCCTACGAGCAGTACTTC	CASSYSGTGESYEQYF
TRBV19	-	TRBJ2-3	-	TGTGCCAGTAGTATAGGGGGGCAGGTTCGGGATACGCAGTATTTT	CASSIGGQVRDTQYF
TRBV6-6	-	TRBJ1-1	-	TGTGCCAGCAGTTACGGGGCCTGGAACACTGAAGCTTTCTTT	CASSYGAWNTEAFF
TRBV5-1	-	TRBJ1-6	-	TGTGCCAGCAGCTTGGTGGGACTTAATTCACCCCTCCACTTT	CASSLVGLNSPLHF
TRBV4-3	-	TRBJ2-1	-	TGCGCCAGCAGCCAAGATAGGGCCACATACAATGAGCAGTTCTTC	CASSQDRATYNEQFF
TRBV6-5	-	TRBJ2-6	-	TGTGCCAGCAGTTACCTGGATTCGCGGGCCAACGTCCTGACTTTC	CASSYLDSRANVLTF
TRBV7-9	-	TRBJ2-2	-	TGTGCCAGCAGTAGCAGGGATAACACCGGGGAGCTGTTTTTT	CASSSRDNTGELFF
TRBV5-1	TRBD2	TRBJ2-5	-	TGCGCCAGCAGCTCCGGGACTAGCGGGGGGGCCGGAGAGACCCAGTACTTC	CASSSGTSGGAGETQYF
TRBV10-3	TRBD1	TRBJ2-6	-	TGTGCCATGGGACAGGGGGATAACTCTGGGGCCAACGTCCTGACTTTC	CAMGQGDNSGANVLTF
TRBV29-1	-	TRBJ1-3	-	TGCAGCGTTAGCGACTCTGGAAACACCATATATTTT	CSVSDSGNTIYF
TRBV5-1	-	TRBJ1-6	once	TGCGCCAGCAGCCCGGACACGGAAGGCTCACCCCTCCACTTT	CASSPDTEGSPLHF
TRBV7-9	TRBD1	TRBJ2-4	-	TGTGCCAGCAGCCCAGACAGGGGGCGAACCAAAAACATTCAGTACTTC	CASSPDRGRTKNIQYF
TRBV11-3	TRBD1	TRBJ2-7	-	TGTGCCAGCATCTTGGGCAGGGGGCCCTACGAGCAGTACTTC	CASILGRGPYEQYF
TRBV4-2	-	TRBJ1-1	many	TGTGCCAGCAGCCAACCAGTCATGAACACTGAAGCTTTCTTT	CASSQPVMNTEAFF
TRBV19	TRBD2	TRBJ2-1	-	TGTGCCAGTAGTAAGTCCCGAGGGCGGGCTAGCGGGAGTGAGCAGTTCTTC	CASSKSRGRASGSEQFF
TRBV4-1	-	TRBJ1-1	-	TGCGCCAGCAGCCTGGGGTGGCATGCGAACACTGAAGCTTTCTTT	CASSLGWHANTEAFF
TRBV7-8	-	TRBJ2-3	-	TGTGCCAGCGGCTTAGCGGCAGGGGCAGATACGCAGTATTTT	CASGLAAGADTQYF
TRBV7-9	TRBD2	TRBJ2-7	-	TGTGCCAGCAGCCCGGCCCTAGCGGGGGGCTCCGAGCAGTACTTC	CASSPALAGGSEQYF
TRBV7-2	-	TRBJ2-7	-	TGTGCCAGCAGCTTTAGGGGGATCACGTACGAGCAGTACTTC	CASSFRGITYEQYF
TRBV4-2	-	TRBJ2-7	-	TGTGCCAGCAGCCAAACCGGGACAAGCTCCTACGAGCAGTACTTC	CASSQTGTSSYEQYF
TRBV7-2	-	TRBJ2-1	-	TGTGCCAGCAGCCAGACACAGGGCAACTTATTATACAATGAGCAGTTCTTC	CASSQTQGNLLYNEQFF
TRBV9	-	TRBJ2-3	once	TGTGCCAGCAGCGTAGAAAGTAAGGTCACAGATACGCAGTATTTT	CASSVESKVTDTQYF
TRBV5-1	-	TRBJ1-2	-	TGCGCCAGCAGCTTGACAGGACCTATGTTTGGCTACACCTTC	CASSLTGPMFGYTF
TRBV27	TRBD2	TRBJ2-1	-	TGTGCCAGCAGTCCCTTGACTAGCGGGGCTTACAATGAGCAGTTCTTC	CASSPLTSGAYNEQFF
TRBV29-1	-	TRBJ2-2	-	TGCAGCGTTGAACAAATCAAACTGGGGGCCGGGGAGCTGTTTTTT	CSVEQIKLGAGELFF
TRBV11-3	-	TRBJ2-1	-	TGTGCCAGCAGCTTAGGGCAGGTCACCTACAATGAGCAGTTCTTC	CASSLGQVTYNEQFF
TRBV6-5	-	TRBJ2-7	-	TGTGCCAGCAGTTACTCGAGCCAGGGGATCCCCTACGAGCAGTACTTC	CASSYSSQGIPYEQYF
TRBV5-6	-	TRBJ1-2	-	TGTGCCAGCAGCTCAACTTCAGGCCCGTTTGGCTATGGCTACACCTTC	CASSSTSGPFGYGYTF